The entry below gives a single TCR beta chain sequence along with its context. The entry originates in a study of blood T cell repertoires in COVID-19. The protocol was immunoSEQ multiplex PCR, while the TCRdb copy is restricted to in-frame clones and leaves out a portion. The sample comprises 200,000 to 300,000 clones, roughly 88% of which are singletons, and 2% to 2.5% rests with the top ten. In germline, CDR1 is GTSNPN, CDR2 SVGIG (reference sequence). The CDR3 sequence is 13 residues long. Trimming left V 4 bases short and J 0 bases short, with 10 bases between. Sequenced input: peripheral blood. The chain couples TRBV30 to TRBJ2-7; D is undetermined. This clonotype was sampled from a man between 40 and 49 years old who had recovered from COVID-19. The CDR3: CAWTRRSSYEQYF. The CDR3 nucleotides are TGTGCCTGGACTAGACGGAGCTCCTACGAGCAGTACTTC.